These T cell receptor beta chains were read from a single sample in a study of PD-1 blockade in classical Hodgkin lymphoma. Assay used: immunoSEQ multiplex PCR; TCRdb lists only in-frame clones, some missing. The sample carries approximately 59,000 clones, about 91% recorded once. This specimen was peripheral blood mononuclear cells (PBMCs), taken before the second cycle of nivolumab. The receptors originated from a human donor with classical Hodgkin lymphoma. Each CDR3 is given with its conserved first and last residue. The D gene is left open where the match is weak. Only part of the rows carry a size: once, few, many, or a class if the clone is expanded.

D	V	size	J	CDR3	DNA
NA	TRBV27	NA	TRBJ1-5	CASSLRGEAQHF	TGTGCCAGCAGTTTAAGGGGAGAGGCCCAGCATTTT
NA	TRBV21-1	NA	TRBJ1-5	CASSKLGSGNQPQHF	TGTGCCAGCAGCAAATTGGGATCGGGCAATCAGCCCCAGCATTTT
TRBD2	TRBV7-2	once	TRBJ2-2	CASSTGLAGRTGELFF	TGTGCCAGCAGCACCGGACTAGCGGGAAGGACCGGGGAGCTGTTTTTT
NA	TRBV25-1	once	TRBJ1-4	CATREGGTTNEKLFF	TGTGCCACCAGGGAGGGGGGGACAACTAATGAAAAACTGTTTTTT
TRBD2	TRBV4-3	NA	TRBJ2-1	CASSQGAGTSRNNEQFF	TGCGCCAGCAGCCAAGGGGCGGGGACTAGTAGGAACAATGAGCAGTTCTTC
NA	TRBV6-5	NA	TRBJ1-2	CASSSGEENYGYTF	TGTGCCAGCAGCTCAGGGGAGGAAAACTATGGCTACACCTTC
TRBD1	TRBV28	NA	TRBJ2-7	CASKLQGGRYEQYF	TGTGCCAGCAAACTACAGGGGGGACGGTACGAGCAGTACTTC
TRBD1	TRBV11-3	NA	TRBJ2-5	CASSTGQGETQYF	TGTGCCAGCAGCACTGGACAGGGCGAGACCCAGTACTTC
NA	TRBV19	NA	TRBJ1-1	CASRPGNTEAFF	TGTGCCAGTAGACCAGGGAACACTGAAGCTTTCTTT
NA	TRBV25-1	NA	TRBJ2-7	CASSEPYSYEQYF	TGTGCCAGCAGTGAACCTTATTCCTACGAGCAGTACTTC
TRBD1	TRBV2	NA	TRBJ1-4	CANLDGTGGEKLFF	TGTGCCAACCTTGACGGGACAGGGGGTGAAAAACTGTTTTTT
TRBD2	TRBV11-3	NA	TRBJ2-2	CASSLGTSGNTGELFF	TGTGCCAGCAGCTTAGGGACTAGCGGGAACACCGGGGAGCTGTTTTTT
TRBD2	TRBV7-6	NA	TRBJ2-1	CASSLGPRGSHEQFF	TGTGCCAGCAGCTTAGGGCCTCGCGGGAGTCATGAGCAGTTCTTC
TRBD2	TRBV11-3	NA	TRBJ2-1	CASSSREGPFFEQFF	TGTGCCAGCAGCTCTCGGGAGGGCCCTTTTTTTGAGCAGTTCTTC
NA	TRBV11-2	once	TRBJ1-4	CASSLIGQNEKLFF	TGTGCCAGCAGCTTGATAGGGCAGAATGAAAAACTGTTTTTT
NA	TRBV9	NA	TRBJ1-1	CASSVQGQTYTEAFF	TGTGCCAGCAGTGTTCAGGGACAAACCTACACTGAAGCTTTCTTT
TRBD1	TRBV27	NA	TRBJ2-5	CASSRDRETQYF	TGTGCCAGCAGCCGGGACAGGGAGACCCAGTACTTC
TRBD2	TRBV27	NA	TRBJ2-3	CASSLLPGTSEPNGIDTQYF	TGTGCCAGCAGTTTACTACCCGGGACTAGCGAACCTAATGGAATAGATACGCAGTATTTT
NA	TRBV5-1	NA	TRBJ2-5	CASSLDQQETQYF	TGCGCCAGCAGCTTGGATCAGCAAGAGACCCAGTACTTC
NA	TRBV28	NA	TRBJ2-7	CASSLLDSPYEQYF	TGTGCCAGCAGCCTACTGGACAGTCCCTACGAGCAGTACTTC
NA	TRBV25-1	NA	TRBJ1-4	CASSESTISRVDEKLFF	TGTGCCAGCAGTGAATCTACAATCTCCAGGGTGGATGAAAAACTGTTTTTT
NA	TRBV27	NA	TRBJ1-4	CASRTARSEKLFF	TGTGCCAGCAGAACCGCCCGTAGTGAAAAACTGTTTTTT
TRBD2	TRBV19	NA	TRBJ2-5	CASSMLAGAGETQYF	TGTGCCAGTAGTATGCTAGCGGGGGCAGGTGAGACCCAGTACTTC
TRBD1	TRBV19	NA	TRBJ2-5	CASSSIGWDRGMHF	TGTGCCAGTAGCAGTATAGGGTGGGACAGGGGGATGCACTTC
NA	TRBV7-9	once	TRBJ2-7	CASSLAGRPEQYF	TGTGCCAGCAGCTTAGCGGGCAGGCCCGAGCAGTACTTC
NA	TRBV5-1	NA	TRBJ1-1	CASSLAGGSTEAFF	TGCGCCAGCAGCTTGGCCGGAGGGTCGACTGAAGCTTTCTTT
TRBD2	TRBV27	NA	TRBJ2-1	CASSLSASGEYNEQFF	TGTGCCAGCAGTTTATCAGCTAGCGGGGAATACAATGAGCAGTTCTTC
TRBD2	TRBV7-6	NA	TRBJ2-3	CASSLTRLAGTDTQYF	TGTGCCAGCAGCCTAACCAGACTAGCGGGCACAGATACGCAGTATTTT
NA	TRBV2	NA	TRBJ2-7	CASSGSSYEQYF	TGTGCCAGCAGCGGTAGCTCCTACGAGCAGTACTTC
NA	TRBV13	NA	TRBJ1-1	CASSFGMNTEAFF	TGTGCCAGCAGCTTCGGGATGAACACTGAAGCCTTCTTT
TRBD1	TRBV7-2	NA	TRBJ2-2	CASRSDRSNTGELFF	TGTGCCAGCAGATCGGACAGGTCGAACACCGGGGAGCTGTTTTTT
NA	TRBV20-1	NA	TRBJ2-3	CSAPGDTQYF	TGCAGTGCTCCTGGAGATACGCAGTATTTT
TRBD2	TRBV27	NA	TRBJ2-3	CASSLGGDTDTQYF	TGTGCCAGCAGTTTAGGGGGGGACACAGATACGCAGTATTTT
NA	TRBV6-1	NA	TRBJ1-2	CASSEVPPGRVSYTF	TGTGCCAGCAGTGAAGTACCCCCGGGACGGGTCAGCTACACCTTC
TRBD2	TRBV7-2	NA	TRBJ2-3	CASSSPLAGGPDTQYF	TGTGCCAGCAGCTCCCCCCTAGCGGGAGGGCCGGATACGCAGTATTTT
NA	TRBV19	NA	TRBJ2-5	CASSIAGEQYF	TGTGCCAGTAGTATAGCGGGGGAGCAGTACTTC
NA	TRBV28	once	TRBJ2-3	CAIRGGTDTQYF	TGTGCCATCCGCGGAGGCACAGATACGCAGTATTTT
TRBD2	TRBV4-3	NA	TRBJ2-5	CASSQDRAGSGRGETQYF	TGCGCCAGCAGCCAAGATAGGGCAGGTAGCGGGAGGGGGGAGACCCAGTACTTC
TRBD1	TRBV19	NA	TRBJ2-2	CASSAGQANTGELFF	TGTGCCAGTAGTGCGGGACAGGCTAACACCGGGGAGCTGTTTTTT
NA	TRBV5-8	NA	TRBJ1-5	CASRDDSYSNQPQHF	TGTGCCAGCAGAGATGACAGTTATAGCAATCAGCCCCAGCATTTT
NA	TRBV2	NA	TRBJ1-2	CASTSVITNYGYTF	TGTGCCAGCACCTCCGTAATAACTAACTATGGCTACACCTTC
NA	TRBV6-6	NA	TRBJ1-1	CASSTDSAGNTEAFF	TGTGCCAGCAGTACGGACTCGGCCGGGAACACTGAAGCTTTCTTT
TRBD1	TRBV6-5	NA	TRBJ1-2	CATGTGRALGYTF	TGTGCCACAGGGACAGGGAGAGCCCTTGGCTACACCTTC
NA	TRBV6-5	NA	TRBJ2-7	CASSYEAQYEQYF	TGTGCCAGCAGTTACGAGGCCCAATACGAGCAGTACTTC
NA	TRBV7-8	NA	TRBJ2-3	CASSAPRNGDSSTDTQYF	TGTGCCAGCAGCGCCCCGCGTAACGGAGACTCTAGCACAGATACGCAGTATTTT
TRBD1	TRBV7-7	NA	TRBJ2-7	CASSLGQGPSYEQYF	TGTGCCAGCAGCTTAGGACAGGGGCCCTCATACGAGCAGTACTTC
TRBD2	TRBV13	NA	TRBJ2-7	CASSITGTSGDEQYF	TGTGCCAGCAGCATCACCGGGACTAGCGGGGACGAGCAGTACTTC
NA	TRBV6-5	NA	TRBJ1-1	CAARSDTLLPEAFF	TGTGCCGCGCGAAGTGACACCTTATTACCCGAAGCTTTCTTT
NA	TRBV19	NA	TRBJ2-5	CAITVQGFKWAQYF	TGTGCCATCACAGTCCAGGGGTTTAAGTGGGCCCAGTACTTC
TRBD1	TRBV28	NA	TRBJ2-7	CASSFGQGSYEQYF	TGTGCCAGCAGTTTCGGACAGGGGAGCTACGAGCAGTACTTC
TRBD1	TRBV6-5	NA	TRBJ2-1	CASSYLGQGPYNEQFF	TGTGCCAGCAGTTACCTCGGACAGGGGCCTTACAATGAGCAGTTCTTC
NA	TRBV12-5	NA	TRBJ1-2	CASGLVLAEGRDGYTF	TGTGCTAGTGGTTTGGTACTGGCTGAGGGGCGGGATGGCTACACCTTC
TRBD1	TRBV5-1	NA	TRBJ1-2	CASTADGQGDYGYTF	TGCGCCAGCACCGCGGACGGGCAGGGGGACTATGGCTACACCTTC
NA	TRBV5-1	NA	TRBJ1-4	CASSLVGTQNEKLFF	TGCGCCAGCAGCTTGGTCGGGACACAAAATGAAAAACTGTTTTTT
NA	TRBV14	NA	TRBJ2-3	CASSHPGPPFWTDTQYF	TGTGCCAGCAGCCATCCGGGACCCCCTTTCTGGACAGATACGCAGTATTTT
NA	TRBV19	NA	TRBJ2-1	CASRTVYNEQFF	TGTGCCAGTAGGACGGTCTACAATGAGCAGTTCTTC
NA	TRBV18	NA	TRBJ2-3	CASSPDGGYTDTQYF	TGTGCCAGCTCACCAGACGGGGGTTACACAGATACGCAGTATTTT
NA	TRBV21-1	NA	TRBJ1-2	CASSIAGAHGYTF	TGTGCCAGCAGCATAGCGGGGGCCCATGGCTACACCTTC
NA	TRBV21-1	NA	TRBJ2-7	CASSVLAGGTEQYF	TGTGCCAGCAGCGTGCTAGCGGGAGGAACCGAGCAGTACTTC